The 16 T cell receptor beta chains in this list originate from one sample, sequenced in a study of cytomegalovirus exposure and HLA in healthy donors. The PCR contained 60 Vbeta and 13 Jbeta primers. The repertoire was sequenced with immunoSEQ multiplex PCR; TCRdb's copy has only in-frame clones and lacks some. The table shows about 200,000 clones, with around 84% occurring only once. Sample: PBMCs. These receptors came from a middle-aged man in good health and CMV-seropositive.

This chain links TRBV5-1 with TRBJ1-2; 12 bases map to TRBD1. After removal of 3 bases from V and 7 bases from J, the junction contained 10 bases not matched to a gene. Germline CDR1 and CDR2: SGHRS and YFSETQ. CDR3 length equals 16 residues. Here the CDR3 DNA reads TGCGCCAGCAGCTCCAACTCCGGGACAGGGGGCTTTGGCTACACCTTC. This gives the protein CASSSNSGTGGFGYTF.

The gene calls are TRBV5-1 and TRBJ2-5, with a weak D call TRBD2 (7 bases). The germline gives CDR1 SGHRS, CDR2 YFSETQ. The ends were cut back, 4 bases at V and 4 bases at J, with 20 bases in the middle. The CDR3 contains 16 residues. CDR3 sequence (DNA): TGCGCCAGCAGCACTTGGGGGGGGGCATCGGGAGAGACCCAGTACTTC. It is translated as CASSTWGGASGETQYF.

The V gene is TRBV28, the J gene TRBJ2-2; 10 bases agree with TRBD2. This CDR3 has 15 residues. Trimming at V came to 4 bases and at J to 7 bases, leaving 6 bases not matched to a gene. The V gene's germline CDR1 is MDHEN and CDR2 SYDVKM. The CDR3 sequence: CASSSLAGEVGELFF. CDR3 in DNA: TGTGCCAGCAGTTCGCTAGCGGGAGAGGTCGGGGAGCTGTTTTTT.

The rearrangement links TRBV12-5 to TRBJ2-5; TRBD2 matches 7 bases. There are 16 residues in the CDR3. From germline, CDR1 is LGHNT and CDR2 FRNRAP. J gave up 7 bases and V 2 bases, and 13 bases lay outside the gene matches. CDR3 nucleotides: TGTGCTAGTGGTTTGCTGGCGGGGGAAAACCTAGGGACCCAGTACTTC. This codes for CASGLLAGENLGTQYF.

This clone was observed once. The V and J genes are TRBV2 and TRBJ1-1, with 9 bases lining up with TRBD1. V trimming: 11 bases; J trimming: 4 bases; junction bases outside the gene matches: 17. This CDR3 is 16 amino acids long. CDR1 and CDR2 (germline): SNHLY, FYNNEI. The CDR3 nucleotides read TGTGCCCGCAACGCCCCGAGACAGGGGGGAGGCACTGAAGCTTTCTTT. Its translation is CARNAPRQGGGTEAFF.

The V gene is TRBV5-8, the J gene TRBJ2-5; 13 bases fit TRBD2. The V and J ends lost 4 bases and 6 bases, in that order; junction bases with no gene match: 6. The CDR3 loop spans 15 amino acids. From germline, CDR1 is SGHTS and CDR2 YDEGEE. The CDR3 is CASSSRTSGGQTQYF. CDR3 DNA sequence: TGTGCCAGCAGCAGTAGGACTAGCGGGGGACAGACCCAGTACTTC.

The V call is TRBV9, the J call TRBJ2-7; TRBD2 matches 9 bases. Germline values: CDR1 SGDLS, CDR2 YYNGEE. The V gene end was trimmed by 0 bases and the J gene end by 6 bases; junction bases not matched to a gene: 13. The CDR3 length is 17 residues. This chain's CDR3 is CASSVDQVAGASGEQYF. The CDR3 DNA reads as TGTGCCAGCAGCGTAGACCAGGTAGCGGGAGCGTCGGGCGAGCAGTACTTC. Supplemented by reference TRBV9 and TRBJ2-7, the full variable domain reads DSGVTQTPKHLITATGQRVTLRCSPRSGDLSVYWYQQSLDQGLQFLIQYYNGEERAKGNILERFSAQQFPDLHSELNLSSLELGDSALYFCASSVDQVAGASGEQYFGPGTRLTVT.

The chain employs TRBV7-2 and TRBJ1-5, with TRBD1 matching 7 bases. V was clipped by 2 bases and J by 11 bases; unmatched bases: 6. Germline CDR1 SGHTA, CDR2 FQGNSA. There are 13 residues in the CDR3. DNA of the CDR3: TGTGCCAGCAGCTTAACAGGGGAGTCGACCCAGCATTTT. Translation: CASSLTGESTQHF.

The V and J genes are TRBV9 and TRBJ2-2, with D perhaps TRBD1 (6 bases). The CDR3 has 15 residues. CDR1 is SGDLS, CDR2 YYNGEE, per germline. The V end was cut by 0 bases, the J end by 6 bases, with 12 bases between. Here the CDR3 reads CASSVASGAPGELFF. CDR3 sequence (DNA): TGTGCCAGCAGCGTAGCGTCAGGGGCCCCCGGGGAGCTGTTTTTT.

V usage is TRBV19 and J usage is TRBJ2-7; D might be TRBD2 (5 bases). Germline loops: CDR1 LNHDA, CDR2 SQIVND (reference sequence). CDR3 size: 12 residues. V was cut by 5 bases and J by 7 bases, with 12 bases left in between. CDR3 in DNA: TGTGCCAGTAGTCCCGGCCCGGGGGAGCAGTACTTC. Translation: CASSPGPGEQYF.

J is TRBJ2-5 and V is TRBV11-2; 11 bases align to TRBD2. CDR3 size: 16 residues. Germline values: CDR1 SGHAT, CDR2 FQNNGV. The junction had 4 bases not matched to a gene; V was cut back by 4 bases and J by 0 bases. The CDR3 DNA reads TGTGCCAGCAGCTCTAGCGGGGGGACGTACCAAGAGACCCAGTACTTC. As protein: CASSSSGGTYQETQYF.

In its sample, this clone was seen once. The CDR3 DNA reads as TGTGCTAGTGGTTTGGGGACAGGGAGCAATCAGCCCCAGCATTTT. This encodes CASGLGTGSNQPQHF. The chain uses TRBV12-5 and TRBJ1-5; 8 bases fit TRBD1. Germline lookup yields CDR1 LGHNT and CDR2 FRNRAP. This CDR3 comprises 15 residues. J was trimmed by 1 base and V by 1 base; bases with no gene match: 0. The full variable domain, rest sourced from reference TRBV12-5 and TRBJ1-5, is DARVTQTPRHKVTEMGQEVTMRCQPILGHNTVFWYRQTMMQGLELLAYFRNRAPLDDSGMPKDRFSAEMPDATLATLKIQPSEPRDSAVYFCASGLGTGSNQPQHFGDGTRLSIL.

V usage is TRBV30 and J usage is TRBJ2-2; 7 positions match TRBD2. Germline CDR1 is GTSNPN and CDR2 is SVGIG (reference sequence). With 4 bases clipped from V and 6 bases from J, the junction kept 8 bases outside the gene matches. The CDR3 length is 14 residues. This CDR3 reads CAWNNGAGAGELFF. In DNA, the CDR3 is TGTGCCTGGAACAACGGGGCGGGAGCCGGGGAGCTGTTTTTT.

DNA of the CDR3: TGTGCCAGCGGGCAGAATCAGCCCCAGCATTTT. It is translated as CASGQNQPQHF. The V gene is TRBV6-6, the J gene TRBJ1-5; unclear D gene. CDR3 length: 11 amino acids. Trimming removed 8 bases from V and 4 bases from J, with 6 bases in between. Per the germline V gene, CDR1 is MNHNY and CDR2 is SVGAGI (reference sequence).

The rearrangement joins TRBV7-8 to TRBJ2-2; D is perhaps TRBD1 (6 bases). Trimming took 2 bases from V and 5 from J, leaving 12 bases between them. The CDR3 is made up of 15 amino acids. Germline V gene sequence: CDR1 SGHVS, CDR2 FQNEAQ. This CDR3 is CASSLIGGGTGELFF. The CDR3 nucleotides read TGTGCCAGCAGCTTAATTGGGGGCGGGACCGGGGAGCTGTTTTTT.

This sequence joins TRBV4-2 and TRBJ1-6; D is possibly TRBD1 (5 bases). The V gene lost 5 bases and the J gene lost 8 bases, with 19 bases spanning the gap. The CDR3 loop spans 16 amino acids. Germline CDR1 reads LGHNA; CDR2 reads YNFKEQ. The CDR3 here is CASSGGGSSSYSPLHF. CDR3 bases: TGTGCCAGCAGCGGGGGAGGGAGTAGTTCGTATTCACCCCTCCACTTT.